This TCR beta chain was retrieved from a study of molecular identifiers for immune sequencing clone quantification. As for the study in general: In replicates, RNA from roughly 20,000 or 100,000 naive CD8 cells was split five ways, four sequenced. Study-level results: Highly expanded clone sizes could end up underestimated if a barcode were shared by identical TCR molecules.

Germline CDR1 is LGHNA and CDR2 is YSLEER. The length of the CDR3 is 15 residues. Trimming shortened V by 4 bases and J by 0 bases, and 13 bases separated the two germline ends. This clonotype has a count of ten or more. Its antigen is as yet unknown. The bulk TCR libraries were made with methods described before and with listed TCR primers. TCRdb re-derived calls from the PCR reads in MiXCR, one entry per CDR3 protein. Of approximately 550,000 distinct CDR3 sequences in the sample, roughly 25% were seen once. Naive CD8 T cell sorting was performed on the CD8+CD4-CCR7+CD45RA+ phenotype. The chain uses TRBV4-3 and TRBJ2-7; D may match TRBD1 or TRBD2 (5 bases each). Source material: naive CD8+ T cells from blood, with Jurkat cell RNA spiked in. Noted subset: FACS-sorted CD8+CD4-CCR7+CD45RA+ naive T cells. This TCR came from a human donor in good health. Some libraries in this study had Jurkat cell RNA spiked in. DNA of the CDR3: TGCGCCAGCAGCCCCGGGACCGGAGTCTCCTACGAGCAGTACTTC. Encoded protein: CASSPGTGVSYEQYF.